This T cell receptor (beta chain) originates from a study of shared clonotypes between healthy human individuals. About the research overall: Three CD4 naive, three CD4 memory, two CD8 naive and one CD8 memory plate were used per donor.

CDR1 LNHDA and CDR2 SQIVND come from the germline V gene (reference sequence). The CDR3 is 13 residues long. Trimming removed 6 bases at V and 5 bases at J, with 14 bases between. Some clones are missing from TCRdb's copy, which holds only in-frame ones; the method was immunoSEQ multiplex PCR. The repertoire has 1.5 million to 1.9 million clones, roughly 98% of them found once; the top ten carry about 0.45%. The V gene is TRBV19, the J gene TRBJ2-7; D is uncertain. The sequencing input was naive CD4+ T cells sorted from blood. Regarding subset: CD45RA+ positively selected. This clonotype originated in a young man in good health. This CDR3 is CASRTIGGNEQYF. DNA of the CDR3: TGTGCCAGTAGAACCATAGGTGGGAACGAGCAGTACTTC.